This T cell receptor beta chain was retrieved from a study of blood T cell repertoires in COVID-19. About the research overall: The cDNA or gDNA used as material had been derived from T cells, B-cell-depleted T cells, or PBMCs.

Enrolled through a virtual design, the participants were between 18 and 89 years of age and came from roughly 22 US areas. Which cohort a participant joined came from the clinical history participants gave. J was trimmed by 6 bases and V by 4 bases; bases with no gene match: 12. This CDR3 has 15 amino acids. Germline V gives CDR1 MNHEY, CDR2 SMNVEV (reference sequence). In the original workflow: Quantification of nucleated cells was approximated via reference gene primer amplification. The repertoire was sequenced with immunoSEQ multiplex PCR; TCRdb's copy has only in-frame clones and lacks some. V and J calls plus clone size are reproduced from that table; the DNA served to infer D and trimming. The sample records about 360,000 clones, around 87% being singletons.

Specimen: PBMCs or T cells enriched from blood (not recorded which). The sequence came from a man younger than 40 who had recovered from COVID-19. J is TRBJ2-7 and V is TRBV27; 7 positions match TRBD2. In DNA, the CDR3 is TGTGCCAGCAGTTGGGGGGAGGGTTTGAGTAGCGAGCAGTACTTC. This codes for CASSWGEGLSSEQYF.